This is a list of T cell receptor beta chains from one sample in a study of T cell repertoires in cytomegalovirus infection. TCRdb itself ran the reads through MiXCR, one entry per CDR3 protein. The sample consists of about 490,000 distinct CDR3 sequences, about 26% of them appearing once. The material sequenced was PBMCs. The receptor source for this set is a human donor in good health (CMV status not recorded). Some clones in this sample may be carry-over from other donors' samples. Both conserved end residues are part of each CDR3. A D gene is named only where the DNA matches it firmly. A clone size is listed for some rows: how often the clone was seen (once, few, many), or a class if it is expanded.

j_call: TRBJ2-1
clone_size: NA
v_call: TRBV28
d_call: TRBD2
cdr3_nt: TGTGCCAGCATCCTAGCGGGAGGTCAGGGTGAGCAGTTCTTC
cdr3_aa: CASILAGGQGEQFF

j_call: TRBJ2-3
clone_size: NA
v_call: TRBV5-1
d_call: NA
cdr3_nt: TGCGCCAGCAGCAGGGACGACTTCACAGATACGCAGTATTTT
cdr3_aa: CASSRDDFTDTQYF

j_call: TRBJ1-1
clone_size: few
v_call: TRBV6-1
d_call: NA
cdr3_nt: TGTGCCAGCATGGACCCGAACACTGAAGCTTTCTTT
cdr3_aa: CASMDPNTEAFF

j_call: TRBJ2-1
clone_size: once
v_call: TRBV14
d_call: TRBD2
cdr3_nt: TGTGCCAGCAGCCAAGGGGGACTAGCGGGAGGGAGCTCCTACAATGAGCAGTTCTTC
cdr3_aa: CASSQGGLAGGSSYNEQFF

j_call: TRBJ1-2
clone_size: few
v_call: TRBV5-1
d_call: TRBD1
cdr3_nt: TGCGCCAGCAGCTGGGACAGGGAACTCTATGGCTACACCTTC
cdr3_aa: CASSWDRELYGYTF

j_call: TRBJ2-7
clone_size: NA
v_call: TRBV6-2/TRBV6-3
d_call: TRBD2
cdr3_nt: TGTGCCAGCAGGACGGCGGGCGGGAGTGGCGACGAGCAGTACTTC
cdr3_aa: CASRTAGGSGDEQYF

j_call: TRBJ2-2
clone_size: few
v_call: TRBV7-9
d_call: NA
cdr3_nt: TGTGCCAGCAGCACCACTGGACGGAGGGACACCGGGGAGCTGTTTTTT
cdr3_aa: CASSTTGRRDTGELFF

j_call: TRBJ1-3
clone_size: NA
v_call: TRBV12-5
d_call: TRBD1
cdr3_nt: TGTGCTAGTGGTTTGCCCGGGACAGGGAATAGCTCTGGAAACACCATATATTTT
cdr3_aa: CASGLPGTGNSSGNTIYF

j_call: TRBJ2-3
clone_size: few
v_call: TRBV28
d_call: TRBD2
cdr3_nt: TGTGCCAGCAGTTTTGAGACTAGCGGGGTAGATACGCAGTATTTT
cdr3_aa: CASSFETSGVDTQYF

j_call: TRBJ2-5
clone_size: NA
v_call: TRBV20-1
d_call: NA
cdr3_nt: TGCAGTGCTAGAGATCGGCGGGGCGAACAAGAGACCCAGTACTTC
cdr3_aa: CSARDRRGEQETQYF

j_call: TRBJ2-7
clone_size: NA
v_call: TRBV7-2
d_call: TRBD1
cdr3_nt: TGTGCCAGCAGCTTATGGACAGGCTACAAGCAGTACTTC
cdr3_aa: CASSLWTGYKQYF

j_call: TRBJ1-4
clone_size: NA
v_call: TRBV19
d_call: NA
cdr3_nt: TGTGCCAGTAGTACTGGAGACGGGAGAAGGGAAAAACTGTTTTTT
cdr3_aa: CASSTGDGRREKLFF

j_call: TRBJ2-1
clone_size: NA
v_call: TRBV24-1
d_call: TRBD2
cdr3_nt: TGTGCCACCAATCAGCGGGAGACTGAGCAGTTCTTC
cdr3_aa: CATNQRETEQFF

j_call: TRBJ2-3
clone_size: many
v_call: TRBV7-8
d_call: TRBD1
cdr3_nt: TGTGCCAGCACTGGACAGGGTGCAGATACGCAGTATTTT
cdr3_aa: CASTGQGADTQYF

j_call: TRBJ2-3
clone_size: many
v_call: TRBV7-9
d_call: TRBD2
cdr3_nt: TGTGCCAGCAGCCTAGCGGGTGGGGCAGATACGCAGTATTTT
cdr3_aa: CASSLAGGADTQYF

j_call: TRBJ2-1
clone_size: few
v_call: TRBV23-1
d_call: NA
cdr3_nt: TGCGCCAGCAGTCCCATCCGCCGGGGCGAAATCTACAATGAGCAGTTCTTC
cdr3_aa: CASSPIRRGEIYNEQFF

j_call: TRBJ2-1
clone_size: NA
v_call: TRBV20-1
d_call: NA
cdr3_nt: TGCAGTGCTAGATCGGAAAGGATCGTCGGTGAGCAGTTCTTC
cdr3_aa: CSARSERIVGEQFF

j_call: TRBJ2-5
clone_size: NA
v_call: TRBV12-3/TRBV12-4
d_call: TRBD2
cdr3_nt: TGTGCCAGAAGTTTGACTAGCGGGAGTACAGAGACCCAGTACTTC
cdr3_aa: CARSLTSGSTETQYF

j_call: TRBJ2-1
clone_size: few
v_call: TRBV13
d_call: NA
cdr3_nt: TGTGCCAGCAGCCCCCCTGGGCTAAACTCCTACAATGAGCAGTTCTTC
cdr3_aa: CASSPPGLNSYNEQFF

j_call: TRBJ1-1
clone_size: many
v_call: TRBV7-9
d_call: NA
cdr3_nt: TGTGCCAGCAGCTTAGCTGGGGGGATGAACACTGAAGCTTTCTTT
cdr3_aa: CASSLAGGMNTEAFF

j_call: TRBJ2-4
clone_size: NA
v_call: TRBV7-6
d_call: NA
cdr3_nt: TGTGCCAGCAGAGGTAGGGGCGGAAAACGGATTCAGTACTTC
cdr3_aa: CASRGRGGKRIQYF

j_call: TRBJ2-1
clone_size: NA
v_call: TRBV4-3
d_call: TRBD2
cdr3_nt: TGCGCCAGCAGCCAAGAGGCTAGCGGGTACAATGAGCAGTTCTTC
cdr3_aa: CASSQEASGYNEQFF

j_call: TRBJ2-2
clone_size: NA
v_call: TRBV7-2
d_call: TRBD2
cdr3_nt: TGTGCCAGCAGCTTAAATCGCGGGAGCGGGACCGGGGAGCTGTTTTTT
cdr3_aa: CASSLNRGSGTGELFF

j_call: TRBJ2-3
clone_size: few
v_call: TRBV19
d_call: TRBD2
cdr3_nt: TGTGCCAGTAGTACCAGACTAGCGGGAGGGCCAAGCACAGATACGCAGTATTTT
cdr3_aa: CASSTRLAGGPSTDTQYF

j_call: TRBJ1-5
clone_size: NA
v_call: TRBV6-5
d_call: TRBD1
cdr3_nt: TGTGCCAGCAGTTACTCTTGGACAGGGGGAGGCAATCAGCCCCAGCATTTT
cdr3_aa: CASSYSWTGGGNQPQHF

j_call: TRBJ2-1
clone_size: many
v_call: TRBV7-2
d_call: NA
cdr3_nt: TGTGCCAGCAGCTTAGGGGGCGGCCCCGTTCAGTTCTTC
cdr3_aa: CASSLGGGPVQFF